Listed below are T cell receptor beta chains from one sample, sequenced in a study of response to subunit inactivated influenza vaccine. TCRdb reanalysed the RT-PCR reads using MiXCR and keeps one entry per CDR3 protein. Seen here are around 570,000 distinct CDR3 sequences, about 7.6% observed once, and the top ten hold 10% to 15%. Source: PBMCs from blood, taken around 25 months after vaccination. All receptors derive from a man aged 50-75 years who received an inactivated influenza vaccine. Both conserved end residues are part of each CDR3. The D gene is left open where the match is weak. A clone size is listed for some rows: how often the clone was seen (once, few, many), or a class if it is expanded.

J	size	V	D	DNA	CDR3
TRBJ2-1	many	TRBV27	.	TGTGCCAGCAGTTCCCGTCGGACGGGAAGCTCCTACAATGAGCAGTTCTTC	CASSSRRTGSSYNEQFF
TRBJ2-1	many	TRBV7-9	.	TGTGCCAGCAGCTTACATAAGGGAGGTCCTTACAATGAGCAGTTCTTC	CASSLHKGGPYNEQFF
TRBJ2-7	.	TRBV4-1	.	TGCGCCAGCAGCCGAGTGGACAGTGGCTCCTACGAGCAGTACTTC	CASSRVDSGSYEQYF
TRBJ1-1	few	TRBV18	.	TGTGCCAGCTCACCAGGGACACAAATCGAGCGGACTGAAGCTTTCTTT	CASSPGTQIERTEAFF
TRBJ1-1	.	TRBV12-3/TRBV12-4	.	TGTGCCAGCAGTTTAGCGCTAACTCGGGGGCGGGTGACTGAAGCTTTCTTT	CASSLALTRGRVTEAFF
TRBJ2-7	.	TRBV4-1	TRBD1	TGCGCCAGCAGCCAAGGGGGACAGGGCACAGAGCAGTACTTC	CASSQGGQGTEQYF
TRBJ2-3	many	TRBV4-2	.	TGTGCCAGCAGCCAAGATATCGGGGGCACAGATACGCAGTATTTT	CASSQDIGGTDTQYF
TRBJ2-5	few	TRBV2	TRBD2	TGTGCCAGCAGTGAGACTAGCGGGAGAGGGGCAGAGACCCAGTACTTC	CASSETSGRGAETQYF
TRBJ1-1	many	TRBV18	.	TGTGCCAGCTCACCGAGGGGTTCCACTGAAGCTTTCTTT	CASSPRGSTEAFF
TRBJ1-2	.	TRBV28	.	TGTGCCAGCAGTTTTCTGACAGAAGATGGCTACACCTTC	CASSFLTEDGYTF
TRBJ2-2	many	TRBV3-1	.	TGTGCCAGCAGCCCCCGCGAGGGAGGTGGCGGGGAGCTGTTTTTT	CASSPREGGGGELFF
TRBJ2-1	many	TRBV7-2	.	TGTGCCAGCAGCCCTCCGAACAGGGAGCTTGGTGAGCAGTTCTTC	CASSPPNRELGEQFF
TRBJ2-3	few	TRBV6-1	.	TGTGCCAGCAGTGAATCTAAACGAGCGGGCCAGGCAGATACGCAGTATTTT	CASSESKRAGQADTQYF
TRBJ1-2	many	TRBV9	.	TGTGCCAGCAGCCCTGGGACGGTAAACTATGGCTACACCTTC	CASSPGTVNYGYTF
TRBJ1-2	few	TRBV14	.	TGTGCCAGCAGCCAAGCTGATAACTATGGCTACACCTTC	CASSQADNYGYTF
TRBJ2-2	few	TRBV19	.	TGTGCCAGTAGTATTGAGGGGAACACCGGGGAGCTGTTTTTT	CASSIEGNTGELFF
TRBJ2-1	many	TRBV2	.	TGTGCCAGCACATTCGTCCCGGGCAGGGGCCCTTACAATGAGCAGTTCTTC	CASTFVPGRGPYNEQFF
TRBJ2-2	.	TRBV5-1	.	TGCGCCAGCAGCCAACAGGGTGGGGAGCTGTTTTTT	CASSQQGGELFF
TRBJ2-6	.	TRBV7-9	.	TGTGCCAGCAGCTTATATCAGGGGCATGGGGCCAACGTCCTGACTTTC	CASSLYQGHGANVLTF
TRBJ1-1	.	TRBV7-9	.	TGTGCCAGCAGCTTAGGGGGTTTCGCTGAAGCTTTCTTT	CASSLGGFAEAFF
TRBJ1-1	once	TRBV6-1	.	TGTGCCAGCAGTGAATATGGCAACACTGAAGCTTTCTTT	CASSEYGNTEAFF
TRBJ2-5	.	TRBV6-2/TRBV6-3	.	TGTGCCAGCAGCCGGAGCCCGGCGGAGACCCAGTACTTC	CASSRSPAETQYF
TRBJ2-7	few	TRBV6-2/TRBV6-3	.	TGTGCCAGCAGAAAAAGTGGCGTGAGCTCCTACGAGCAGTACTTC	CASRKSGVSSYEQYF
TRBJ2-6	.	TRBV5-1	TRBD1	TGCGCCAGCAGCTTGGCCAGGGGACAGGGGTTCCTCAGCTCTGGGGCCAACGTCCTGACTTTC	CASSLARGQGFLSSGANVLTF
TRBJ2-7	many	TRBV20-1	.	TGCAGTGCCAAGCAGAGAAGCTACGAGCAGTACTTC	CSAKQRSYEQYF
TRBJ2-4	.	TRBV27	TRBD1	TGTGCCAGCAGTTCAAGACAGGGAAACATTCAGTACTTC	CASSSRQGNIQYF
TRBJ2-3	few	TRBV5-1	TRBD1	TGCGCCAGCAGCTTATGGACAGGGGGCCCAGATACGCAGTATTTT	CASSLWTGGPDTQYF
TRBJ2-1	many	TRBV2	TRBD2	TGTGCCAGCAGTGCGGGACTAGCGGGAGTAGGTAATGAGCAGTTCTTC	CASSAGLAGVGNEQFF
TRBJ1-2	few	TRBV10-3	.	TGTGCCATCAGTGAGAGGGCAGGGGCTAACTATGGCTACACCTTC	CAISERAGANYGYTF
TRBJ2-1	.	TRBV2	TRBD2	TGTGCCAGCAATCGAGCGGGGTCCAATGAGCAGTTCTTC	CASNRAGSNEQFF
TRBJ1-4	many	TRBV7-2	.	TGTGCCAGCAGTACGGGAGGGGGTGAAAAACTGTTTTTT	CASSTGGGEKLFF
TRBJ1-5	few	TRBV2	TRBD1	TGTGCCAGCAGATCCGGGACAGGGGCTCAGCCCCAGCATTTT	CASRSGTGAQPQHF
TRBJ2-7	many	TRBV10-3	TRBD1	TGTGCCATCAGGACAGGGGGGGACGAGCAGTACTTC	CAIRTGGDEQYF
TRBJ2-7	.	TRBV20-1	.	TGCAGTGCTACCCCCGGCCGGGCCTACGAGCAGTACTTC	CSATPGRAYEQYF
TRBJ2-7	.	TRBV29-1	TRBD1	TGCAGCGTTGAATTCCCGGGACAGGGGAGCTCCTACGAGCAGTACTTC	CSVEFPGQGSSYEQYF
TRBJ2-2	few	TRBV12-3/TRBV12-4	TRBD1	TGTGCCAGCAGTTGGACAGGGTGGGGCGGGGAGCTGTTTTTT	CASSWTGWGGELFF
TRBJ1-2	.	TRBV20-1	.	TGCAGTGCTAGAGATCTTTGGAAGATTTCAACGGTTCGCTACACCTTC	CSARDLWKISTVRYTF
TRBJ2-5	few	TRBV4-2	.	TGTGCCAGCAGCCGCACACAGTACCAAGAGACCCAGTACTTC	CASSRTQYQETQYF
TRBJ2-7	many	TRBV5-6	.	TGTGCCAGCAGCTTACAACGGGACACCCACTCCTACGAGCAGTACTTC	CASSLQRDTHSYEQYF
TRBJ1-5	few	TRBV12-3/TRBV12-4	.	TGTGCCAGCAGTGACGGCAGGGGCGGACGGCTCGGGCCCCAGCATTTT	CASSDGRGGRLGPQHF
TRBJ1-5	few	TRBV28	.	TGTGCCAGCAGTTTTAGCTCTTACGCGGGGAATCAGCCCCAGCATTTT	CASSFSSYAGNQPQHF
TRBJ2-3	.	TRBV10-3	.	TGTGCCATCAGTCCGGGACTTAGCACAGATACGCAGTATTTT	CAISPGLSTDTQYF
TRBJ2-7	.	TRBV11-2	TRBD1	TGTGCCAGCAGGGCGACAGGGGTCTACGAGCAGTACTTC	CASRATGVYEQYF
TRBJ1-6	.	TRBV7-2	.	TGTGCCAGCAGCTTACCAGTGACACCCCTCCACTTT	CASSLPVTPLHF
TRBJ2-5	.	TRBV11-2	.	TGTGCCAGCAGCTTAGGTACCTACAGGGAATCTCAGACCCAGTACTTC	CASSLGTYRESQTQYF
TRBJ2-1	few	TRBV12-3/TRBV12-4	.	TGTGCCAGCAGTTTGGGTATTCCCTCCTACAATGAGCAGTTCTTC	CASSLGIPSYNEQFF
TRBJ1-4	.	TRBV7-2	TRBD1	TGTGCCAGCAGCTCATTGGGACAGGGTGATGAAAAACTGTTTTTT	CASSSLGQGDEKLFF
TRBJ2-3	many	TRBV18	TRBD2	TGTGCCAGCTCACGTGTAGCGGGTAGCACAGATACGCAGTATTTT	CASSRVAGSTDTQYF
TRBJ2-5	few	TRBV28	.	TGTGCCAGCAGCCCCCCGGGGGGCCGACAAGAGACCCAGTACTTC	CASSPPGGRQETQYF
TRBJ2-1	.	TRBV20-1	.	TGCAGTCCTACTAGCTGGGGGCATCTGTCCCTATACAATGAGCAGTTCTTC	CSPTSWGHLSLYNEQFF
TRBJ2-5	few	TRBV9	.	TGTGCCAGCAAGGTCTCACAAGGGGAGACCCAGTACTTC	CASKVSQGETQYF
TRBJ2-1	.	TRBV12-3/TRBV12-4	.	TGTGCCAGCAGCCCAGGGGAGCGGGCAGAGGACAATGAGCAGTTCTTC	CASSPGERAEDNEQFF
TRBJ1-1	many	TRBV20-1	TRBD1	TGCAGTGCTGTACAGGGGAGGGACGCTGAAGCTTTCTTT	CSAVQGRDAEAFF
TRBJ2-1	.	TRBV28	TRBD2	TGTGCCGTCGTGGGAGGGGACTCCTACAATGAGCAGTTCTTC	CAVVGGDSYNEQFF
TRBJ2-1	few	TRBV20-1	.	TGCAGTGCTAGACCTCCGGGCCCGAGGGGCAATGAGCAGTTCTTC	CSARPPGPRGNEQFF
TRBJ1-1	few	TRBV3-1	.	TGTGCCAGCAGCCAGCAGAACATGAACACTGAAGCTTTCTTT	CASSQQNMNTEAFF
TRBJ1-5	many	TRBV12-3/TRBV12-4	.	TGTGCCAGCACCTTGACGGGTCATAGCAATCAGCCCCAGCATTTT	CASTLTGHSNQPQHF